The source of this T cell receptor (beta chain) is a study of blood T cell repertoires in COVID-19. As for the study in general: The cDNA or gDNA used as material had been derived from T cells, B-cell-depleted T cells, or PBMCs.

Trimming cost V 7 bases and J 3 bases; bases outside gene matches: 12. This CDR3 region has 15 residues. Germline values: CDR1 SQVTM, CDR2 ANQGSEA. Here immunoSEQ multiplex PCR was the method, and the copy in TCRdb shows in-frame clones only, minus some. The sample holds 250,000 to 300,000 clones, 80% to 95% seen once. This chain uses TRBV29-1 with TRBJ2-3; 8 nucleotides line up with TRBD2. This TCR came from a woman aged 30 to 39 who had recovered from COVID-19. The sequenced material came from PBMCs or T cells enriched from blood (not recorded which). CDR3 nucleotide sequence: TGCAGCGCCGAAAGACTAGCGAGTTATACAGATACGCAGTATTTT. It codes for CSAERLASYTDTQYF.